These 32 T cell receptor beta chains came from one sample sequenced in a study of cytomegalovirus exposure and HLA in healthy donors (dated by TCRdb to between 2016 and 2019). Receptor amplification or capture employed the immunoSEQ multiplex PCR assay. For the multiplex PCR, a mixture combining 60 forward primers for TCR Vbeta segments and 13 reverse primers for TCR Jbeta segments was used. TCRdb holds this immuneACCESS table with in-frame rearrangements only. Some clones are missing; in checked studies, unresolved V genes explain under half, and the rest has no known cause. A total of some 90,000 clones appear in this sample, over 75% of them only once. The ten top clones hold approximately 5.6% of the sample. The source material was PBMCs. The receptors stem from a man aged 25 to 40 in good health and CMV-seropositive.

The sample holds a few counts of this clone. The rearrangement uses TRBV4-1 and TRBJ1-5; D unclear. With 4 bases removed from V and 3 bases from J, the gap between germline ends came to 10 bases. The CDR3 is 14 amino acids. Germline V lookup: CDR1 MGHRA, CDR2 YSYEKL. CDR3 DNA: TGCGCCAGCAGCCTGGTCGGGGACAATCAGCCCCAGCATTTT. It translates to CASSLVGDNQPQHF.

The rearrangement uses TRBV7-9 and TRBJ2-1, with TRBD2 matching over 10 bases. The CDR3 has 18 amino acids. The V gene's germline CDR1 is SEHNR and CDR2 FQNEAQ (reference sequence). J was trimmed by 0 bases and V by 4 bases; bases with no gene match: 9. CDR3 sequence (DNA): TGTGCCAGCAGCTCCCCGGGACTAGCGATCAGCTCCTACAATGAGCAGTTCTTC. This codes for CASSSPGLAISSYNEQFF.

This sequence joins TRBV19 and TRBJ1-1; TRBD1 might be the D (5 bases). Germline CDR1 and CDR2: LNHDA and SQIVND (reference sequence). The CDR3 has 13 residues. V lost 6 bases and J 1 base, leaving 9 bases between the germline ends. The CDR3 is CASSPTGNTEAFF. The DNA for the CDR3 is TGTGCCAGTAGCCCAACAGGGAACACTGAAGCTTTCTTT.

This sequence joins TRBV6-5 and TRBJ1-1; D possibly corresponds to TRBD1 (6 bases). V was clipped by 0 bases and J by 6 bases, with 17 bases between them. Germline assignment: CDR1 MNHEY and CDR2 SVGAGI. There are 16 residues in the CDR3. The CDR3 protein is CASSYSSGGASAEAFF. In nucleotides, the CDR3 is TGTGCCAGCAGTTACTCGTCTGGGGGCGCGAGCGCTGAAGCTTTCTTT.

The chain joins TRBV6-6 to TRBJ1-2, with 8 nucleotides matching TRBD1. The CDR3 runs to 15 residues. Per germline, CDR1 MNHNY and CDR2 SVGAGI (reference sequence). Losses at the gene ends were 0 bases for V and 5 bases for J; bases not matched to a gene: 5. CDR3 sequence (DNA): TGTGCCAGCAGTTACTCGGACAGGGTGAAGTATGGCTACACCTTC. Amino acid sequence: CASSYSDRVKYGYTF.

V gene TRBV27 combines with J gene TRBJ2-3, with D possibly being TRBD1 (5 bases). The CDR3 runs 16 residues. Looked up from germline, CDR1 is MNHEY and CDR2 is SMNVEV (reference sequence). V was trimmed by 6 bases and J by 2 bases, leaving 18 bases between them. CDR3 loop: CASRPGQGVVTDTQYF. DNA of the CDR3: TGTGCCAGCAGGCCAGGACAAGGGGTGGTCACAGATACGCAGTATTTT.

Note on this clone: Germline is not matched at one junction end, which may reflect a read error. This chain's CDR3 is CARNPSGGLNRPF. Written as DNA, the CDR3 is TGTGCCAGAAACCCCTCGGGGGGCCTAAATCGCCCCTTT. This chain links TRBV5-3 with TRBJ1-6, with TRBD1 as a possible D gene (6 bases). TRBV5-3 is treated as an ORF (open reading frame) with a function not yet certain. The CDR3 length is 13 residues.

V is TRBV16 and J is TRBJ1-1, with 7 bases matching TRBD1. Per germline, CDR1 KGHSY and CDR2 FQNENV. With 4 bases clipped from V and 1 base from J, the junction kept 3 bases outside the gene matches. The CDR3 extends over 14 amino acids. The CDR3 is CASSRGQKNTEAFF. The CDR3, as DNA: TGTGCCAGCAGCCGGGGACAGAAGAACACTGAAGCTTTCTTT.

J is TRBJ1-5 and V is TRBV5-1, with 7 nucleotides matching TRBD1. From germline, CDR1 is SGHRS and CDR2 YFSETQ. The CDR3 sequence is 14 residues long. V shed 0 bases, J shed 6 bases, and the junction held 3 bases outside the gene matches. The CDR3, as DNA: TGCGCCAGCAGCTTGGGACAGGGCGGTCAGCCCCAGCATTTT. It encodes CASSLGQGGQPQHF. The entire variable domain, with the rest obtained from reference TRBV5-1 and TRBJ1-5, is as follows: KAGVTQTPRYLIKTRGQQVTLSCSPISGHRSVSWYQQTPGQGLQFLFEYFSETQRNKGNFPGRFSGRQFSNSRSEMNVSTLELGDSALYLCASSLGQGGQPQHFGDGTRLSIL.

This chain links TRBV4-1 with TRBJ2-6, with 11 bases lining up with TRBD1. Germline CDR1 reads MGHRA; CDR2 reads YSYEKL. This CDR3 has 18 residues. V dropped 0 bases and J dropped 4; count of bases not matched to a gene: 5. The CDR3 region has the DNA TGCGCCAGCAGCCAAGATGGACAGGGGGCGCCGGGGGCCAACGTCCTGACTTTC. It codes for CASSQDGQGAPGANVLTF.

This rearrangement joins TRBV18 to TRBJ1-5; D not certain. The CDR3 is 14 amino acids. The V end was cut by 6 bases, the J end by 10 bases, with 19 bases between. CDR1 and CDR2 from the germline V gene are KGHSH and LQKENI. In DNA, the CDR3 is TGTGCCAGCTCCCCGGAATTGGGCGTCAGCCCCCAGCATTTT. It translates to CASSPELGVSPQHF.

This rearrangement joins TRBV18 to TRBJ2-5; TRBD1 agrees at 7 bases. CDR3 size: 14 residues. Germline CDR1 and CDR2: KGHSH and LQKENI. Trimming removed 3 bases from V and 5 bases from J; junction bases left unmatched: 6. CDR3 in amino acids: CASSPTGARETQYF. The CDR3 DNA sequence: TGTGCCAGCTCACCCACAGGGGCCCGGGAGACCCAGTACTTC.

V and J are TRBV11-3 and TRBJ2-3; a weak D match, TRBD1 (6 bases). V lost 5 bases, J lost 3 bases, and 9 bases lay in between. The CDR3 is 13 residues long. The germline V gene has CDR1 SGHNT and CDR2 YENEEA. The CDR3 here is CASSIQGTDTQYF. DNA of the CDR3: TGTGCCAGCAGCATCCAGGGGACAGATACGCAGTATTTT.

The chain uses TRBV9 and TRBJ1-1; 8 bases map to TRBD1. CDR1 SGDLS and CDR2 YYNGEE come from the germline V gene. J gave up 3 bases and V 0 bases, and 4 bases lay outside the gene matches. The length of the CDR3 is 15 residues. CDR3 sequence reads: CASSVAQGAYTEAFF. In DNA form, the CDR3 reads TGTGCCAGCAGCGTAGCCCAGGGGGCCTACACTGAAGCTTTCTTT.

The J gene is TRBJ2-3, the V gene TRBV30; 9 bases map to TRBD1. The germline V gene has CDR1 GTSNPN and CDR2 SVGIG (reference sequence). V lost 8 bases, J lost 4 bases, and 4 bases stayed unmatched. The CDR3 length is 12 residues. The CDR3 coding sequence is TGTGCCATAGACAGGGGGTCAGATACGCAGTATTTT. Protein: CAIDRGSDTQYF.

The rearrangement uses TRBV6-6 and TRBJ2-5; D possibly corresponds to TRBD2 (6 bases). Trimming removed 7 bases from V and 5 bases from J, with 17 bases in between. The germline CDR1 and CDR2 sequences are MNHNY and SVGAGI (reference sequence). The CDR3 loop spans 14 amino acids. For the CDR3, the DNA is TGTGCCAGCACTAGCTCCCGCGGAGGGGAGACCCAGTACTTC. Translation gives CASTSSRGGETQYF.

This clone has only a few counts. Here the CDR3 reads CATSTVTGEGGYTF. CDR3 DNA sequence: TGTGCCACCAGCACGGTGACAGGGGAGGGCGGCTACACCTTC. This rearrangement joins TRBV15 to TRBJ1-2; TRBD1 agrees at 8 bases. V gave up 4 bases and J gave up 8 bases; unmatched junction bases: 9. The CDR3 has 14 residues. Germline V gene sequence: CDR1 LNHNV, CDR2 YYDKDF (reference sequence).

V is TRBV10-2 and J is TRBJ1-1; weak D call: TRBD1 (5 bases). The CDR3 runs 13 residues. From germline, CDR1 is WSHSY and CDR2 SAAADI. Between the trimmed V and J ends, which lost 6 bases and 9 bases, there was a span of 17 bases. The CDR3: CASSYRTGTKAFF. DNA of the CDR3: TGCGCCAGCAGCTACCGTACGGGGACTAAAGCTTTCTTT.

The table lists this clone with a count of one. The chain is built from TRBV29-1 and TRBJ2-3; 8 bases are shared with TRBD1. There are 14 residues in the CDR3. Germline values: CDR1 SQVTM, CDR2 ANQGSEA. V lost 4 bases, J lost 7 bases, and 10 bases stayed unmatched. CDR3 in DNA: TGCAGCGTTGGCCCGGGACAGGATATGAATACGCAGTATTTT. It codes for CSVGPGQDMNTQYF.

This chain joins TRBV15 and TRBJ1-4; 7 bases agree with TRBD1. V lost 5 bases, J lost 6 bases, and 6 bases stayed unmatched. In germline, CDR1 is LNHNV, CDR2 YYDKDF (reference sequence). The CDR3 is 14 amino acids. DNA of the CDR3: TGTGCCACCAGCCAAGGGGGCGTGGATGAAAAACTGTTTTTT. It specifies CATSQGGVDEKLFF.

The V call is TRBV6-5, the J call TRBJ1-2, with TRBD1 matching 7 bases. The CDR3 spans 13 residues. Germline CDR1 and CDR2: MNHEY and SVGAGI. V lost 5 bases and J lost 5; bases outside the gene matches: 5. This chain's CDR3 is CASSKGTEYGYTF. The CDR3 nucleotides read TGTGCCAGCAGTAAGGGGACAGAGTATGGCTACACCTTC.

This chain joins TRBV5-4 and TRBJ1-3; D gene uncertain. Germline CDR1 reads SGHNT; CDR2 reads YYREEE (reference sequence). There are 11 residues in the CDR3. V was shortened by 4 bases and J by 4 bases, with 3 bases between the two germline ends. This CDR3 reads CASSIGNTIYF. The DNA of the CDR3 is TGTGCCAGCAGCATAGGAAACACCATATATTTT. The whole variable domain, filled in from reference TRBV5-4 and TRBJ1-3, reads ETGVTQSPTHLIKTRGQQVTLRCSSQSGHNTVSWYQQALGQGPQFIFQYYREEENGRGNFPPRFSGLQFPNYSSELNVNALELDDSALYLCASSIGNTIYFGEGSWLTVV.

This chain links TRBV7-3 with TRBJ2-3, with 12 bases that match TRBD2. The CDR3 loop spans 15 amino acids. Looked up from germline, CDR1 is SGHTA and CDR2 is FQGTGA. V was pared by 5 bases and J by 5 bases, with 5 bases of the junction left unmatched. In DNA form, the CDR3 reads TGTGCCAGCAGCCGGACTAGCGGGGAACAAGATACGCAGTATTTT. The encoded protein is CASSRTSGEQDTQYF.

This clone appeared once. V gene TRBV27 combines with J gene TRBJ1-2; 8 bases map to TRBD1. V was clipped by 5 bases and J by 8 bases; unmatched bases: 7. CDR3 length equals 13 residues. Germline CDR1 MNHEY, CDR2 SMNVEV (reference sequence). The CDR3 reads CASSQRTGSGYTF. CDR3 sequence (DNA): TGTGCCAGCAGTCAGCGGACAGGGTCGGGCTACACCTTC.

The chain links TRBV19 to TRBJ2-1; 7 bases line up with TRBD2. Trimming removed 6 bases from V and 8 bases from J; junction bases left unmatched: 7. Germline CDR1 is LNHDA and CDR2 is SQIVND (reference sequence). The CDR3 covers 13 residues. CDR3 region: CASRGGRTDEQFF. The CDR3, as DNA: TGTGCCAGTAGAGGCGGGAGAACGGATGAGCAGTTCTTC.

This chain links TRBV5-6 with TRBJ2-7; 7 bases are shared with TRBD2. After removal of 4 bases from V and 1 base from J, the junction contained 5 bases not matched to a gene. The germline CDR1 and CDR2 sequences are SGHDT and YYEEEE. The CDR3 extends over 14 amino acids. As DNA, the CDR3 is TGTGCCAGCAGCACCGGACTAGGGTCCTACGAGCAGTACTTC. Its translation: CASSTGLGSYEQYF.

The V gene is TRBV6-5, the J gene TRBJ1-6, with D perhaps TRBD1 (5 bases). The germline V and J ends were trimmed by 10 bases and 7 bases, with 17 bases remaining between them. Germline assignment: CDR1 MNHEY and CDR2 SVGAGI. The CDR3 covers 14 residues. The DNA for the CDR3 is TGTGCCACAAGGTTGGGGGGAGGAAATTCACCCCTCCACTTT. This gives the protein CATRLGGGNSPLHF.

The chain combines TRBV2 with TRBJ2-1; D is perhaps TRBD1 (6 bases). The CDR3 totals 12 residues. Germline lookup yields CDR1 SNHLY and CDR2 FYNNEI. V lost 5 bases, J lost 12 bases, and 14 bases lay in between. The CDR3 reads CASSLGGPSQFF. CDR3 bases: TGTGCCAGCAGTCTAGGGGGACCTTCGCAGTTCTTC. The full variable domain, completed using reference TRBV2 and TRBJ2-1, is EPEVTQTPSHQVTQMGQEVILRCVPISNHLYFYWYRQILGQKVEFLVSFYNNEISEKSEIFDDQFSVERPDGSNFTLKIRSTKLEDSAMYFCASSLGGPSQFFGPGTRLTVL.

The chain is built from TRBV13 and TRBJ2-3; D possibly corresponds to TRBD1 (7 bases). Trimming took 3 bases from V and 5 from J, leaving 12 bases between them. Per the germline V gene, CDR1 is PRHDT and CDR2 is FYEKMQ (reference sequence). The CDR3 sequence is 14 residues long. The CDR3 spells CASSLGGQRDTQYF. The DNA of the CDR3 is TGTGCCAGCAGCTTGGGGGGACAGAGAGATACGCAGTATTTT.

The J gene is TRBJ2-5, the V gene TRBV7-2, with 9 bases that match TRBD2. Germline values: CDR1 SGHTA, CDR2 FQGNSA. The V segment lost 3 bases and the J segment 0 bases; nucleotides outside the gene matches: 2. The CDR3 runs to 15 residues. The CDR3 loop reads CASSFTSGYQETQYF. The CDR3 nucleotides read TGTGCCAGCAGCTTTACTAGCGGGTACCAAGAGACCCAGTACTTC. Supplemented by reference TRBV7-2 and TRBJ2-5, the full variable domain reads GAGVSQSPSNKVTEKGKDVELRCDPISGHTALYWYRQSLGQGLEFLIYFQGNSAPDKSGLPSDRFSAERTGGSVSTLTIQRTQQEDSAVYLCASSFTSGYQETQYFGPGTRLLVL.

The CDR3 loop reads CASSQAQGDYGYTF. The CDR3 coding sequence is TGCGCCAGCAGCCAGGCACAGGGGGACTATGGCTACACCTTC. This chain links TRBV4-1 with TRBJ1-2, with 8 bases that match TRBD1. From germline, CDR1 is MGHRA and CDR2 YSYEKL. The CDR3 is 14 amino acids. V lost 3 bases and J lost 3; bases outside the gene matches: 3.

This rearrangement joins TRBV7-3 to TRBJ2-1; 11 bases agree with TRBD2. The CDR3 is 20 residues long. Germline V gene lookup returns CDR1 SGHTA and CDR2 FQGTGA. Trimming at V came to 2 bases and at J to 0 bases, leaving 12 bases not matched to a gene. The CDR3 coding sequence is TGTGCCAGCAGCTTACGGGCGGCTAGCGGGGGGCAGCCCTCCTACAATGAGCAGTTCTTC. It yields the protein CASSLRAASGGQPSYNEQFF.